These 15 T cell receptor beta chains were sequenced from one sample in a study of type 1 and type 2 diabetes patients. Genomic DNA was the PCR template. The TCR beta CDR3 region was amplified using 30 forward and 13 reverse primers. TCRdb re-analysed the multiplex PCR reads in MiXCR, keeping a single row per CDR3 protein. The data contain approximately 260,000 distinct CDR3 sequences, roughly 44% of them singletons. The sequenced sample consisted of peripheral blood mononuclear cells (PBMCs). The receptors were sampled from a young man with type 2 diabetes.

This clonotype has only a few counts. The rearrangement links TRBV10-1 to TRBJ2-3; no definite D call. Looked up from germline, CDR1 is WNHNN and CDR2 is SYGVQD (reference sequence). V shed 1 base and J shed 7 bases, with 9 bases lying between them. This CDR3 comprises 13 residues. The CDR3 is CASSEYVGNTQYF. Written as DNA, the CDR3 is TGCGCCAGCAGTGAGTACGTAGGGAATACGCAGTATTTT.

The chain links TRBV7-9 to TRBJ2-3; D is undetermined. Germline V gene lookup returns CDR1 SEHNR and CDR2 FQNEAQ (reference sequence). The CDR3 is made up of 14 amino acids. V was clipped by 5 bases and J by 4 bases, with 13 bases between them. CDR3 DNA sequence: TGTGCCAGCAGCCCTTTTAGCATCTCAGATACGCAGTATTTT. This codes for CASSPFSISDTQYF.

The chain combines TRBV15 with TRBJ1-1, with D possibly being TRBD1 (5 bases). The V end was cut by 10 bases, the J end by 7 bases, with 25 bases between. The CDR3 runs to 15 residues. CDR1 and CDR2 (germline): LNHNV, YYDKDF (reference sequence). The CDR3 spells CASSARDPLPHEAFF. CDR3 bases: TGTGCCAGCAGTGCCCGGGACCCGCTACCTCATGAAGCTTTCTTT.

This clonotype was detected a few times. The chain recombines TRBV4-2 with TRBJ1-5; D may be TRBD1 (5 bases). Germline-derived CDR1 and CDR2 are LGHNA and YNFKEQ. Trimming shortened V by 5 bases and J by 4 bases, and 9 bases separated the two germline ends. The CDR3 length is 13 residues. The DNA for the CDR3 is TGTGCCAGCAGCATGACAGCGAATCAGCCCCAGCATTTT. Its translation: CASSMTANQPQHF.

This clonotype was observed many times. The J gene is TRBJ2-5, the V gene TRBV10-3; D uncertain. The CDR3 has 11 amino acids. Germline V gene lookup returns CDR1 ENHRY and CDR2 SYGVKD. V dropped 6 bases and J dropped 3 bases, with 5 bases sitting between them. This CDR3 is CAIRVEETQYF. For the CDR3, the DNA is TGTGCCATCAGGGTTGAAGAGACCCAGTACTTC.

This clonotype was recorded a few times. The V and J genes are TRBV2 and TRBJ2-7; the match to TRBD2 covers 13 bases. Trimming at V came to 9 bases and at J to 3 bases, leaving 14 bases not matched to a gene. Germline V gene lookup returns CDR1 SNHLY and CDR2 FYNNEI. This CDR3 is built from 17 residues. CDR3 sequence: CASLPGLAGYLSYEQYF. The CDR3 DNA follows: TGTGCCAGTCTCCCGGGACTAGCGGGATACCTAAGCTACGAGCAGTACTTC.

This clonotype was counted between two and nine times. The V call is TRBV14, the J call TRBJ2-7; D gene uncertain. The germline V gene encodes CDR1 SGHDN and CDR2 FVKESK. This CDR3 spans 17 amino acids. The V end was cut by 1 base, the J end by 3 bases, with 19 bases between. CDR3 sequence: CASSQGSGLARDYEQYF. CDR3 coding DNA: TGTGCCAGCAGCCAAGGTAGTGGCCTTGCAAGGGACTACGAGCAGTACTTC.

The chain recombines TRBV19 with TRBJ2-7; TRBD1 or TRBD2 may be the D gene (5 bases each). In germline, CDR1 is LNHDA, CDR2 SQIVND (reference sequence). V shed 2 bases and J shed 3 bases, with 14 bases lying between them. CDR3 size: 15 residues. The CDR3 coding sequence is TGTGCCAGTAGTATAAACGCAGGGACGAACTACGAGCAGTACTTC. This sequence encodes CASSINAGTNYEQYF.

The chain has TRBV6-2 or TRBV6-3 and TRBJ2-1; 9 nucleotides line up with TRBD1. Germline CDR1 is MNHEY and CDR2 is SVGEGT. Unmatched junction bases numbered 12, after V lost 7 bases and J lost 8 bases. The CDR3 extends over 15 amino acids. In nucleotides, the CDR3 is TGTGCCAGCACTCCGGGGGACAGGGTCTTCGATGAGCAGTTCTTC. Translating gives CASTPGDRVFDEQFF.

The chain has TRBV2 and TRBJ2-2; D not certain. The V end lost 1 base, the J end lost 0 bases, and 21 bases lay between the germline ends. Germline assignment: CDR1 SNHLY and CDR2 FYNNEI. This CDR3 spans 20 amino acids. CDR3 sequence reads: CASSEEGGPWSYTNTGELFF. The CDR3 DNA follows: TGTGCCAGCAGTGAAGAGGGCGGACCCTGGTCCTATACGAACACCGGGGAGCTGTTTTTT.

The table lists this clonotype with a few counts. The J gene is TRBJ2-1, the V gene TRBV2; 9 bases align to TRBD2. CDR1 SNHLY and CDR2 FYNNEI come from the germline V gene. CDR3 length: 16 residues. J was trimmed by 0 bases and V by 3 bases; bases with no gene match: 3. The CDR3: CASSEWRGGSYNEQFF. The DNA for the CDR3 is TGTGCCAGCAGTGAGTGGCGGGGGGGCTCCTACAATGAGCAGTTCTTC. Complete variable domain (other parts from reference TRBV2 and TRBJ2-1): EPEVTQTPSHQVTQMGQEVILRCVPISNHLYFYWYRQILGQKVEFLVSFYNNEISEKSEIFDDQFSVERPDGSNFTLKIRSTKLEDSAMYFCASSEWRGGSYNEQFFGPGTRLTVL.

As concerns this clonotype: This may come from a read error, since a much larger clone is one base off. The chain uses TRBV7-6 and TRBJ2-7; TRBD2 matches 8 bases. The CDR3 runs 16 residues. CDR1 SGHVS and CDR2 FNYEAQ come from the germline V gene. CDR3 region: CANSLSGGRSGGEQYF. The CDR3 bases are TGTGCCAACAGCTTATCGGGCGGGAGGTCGGGAGGAGAGCAGTACTTC.

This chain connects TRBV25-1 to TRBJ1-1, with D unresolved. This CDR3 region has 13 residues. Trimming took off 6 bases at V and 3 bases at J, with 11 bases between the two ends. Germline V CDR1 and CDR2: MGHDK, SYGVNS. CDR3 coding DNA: TGTGCCAGCAGCTTAGTTCGGGACACTGAAGCTTTCTTT. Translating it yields CASSLVRDTEAFF.

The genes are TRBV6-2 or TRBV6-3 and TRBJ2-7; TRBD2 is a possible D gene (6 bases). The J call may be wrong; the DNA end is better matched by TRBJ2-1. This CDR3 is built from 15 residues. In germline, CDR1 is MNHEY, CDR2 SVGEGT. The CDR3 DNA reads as TGTGCCAGCAGTTACAGGGACTTGGGATACAATGAGCAGTTCTTC. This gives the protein CASSYRDLGYNEQFF.

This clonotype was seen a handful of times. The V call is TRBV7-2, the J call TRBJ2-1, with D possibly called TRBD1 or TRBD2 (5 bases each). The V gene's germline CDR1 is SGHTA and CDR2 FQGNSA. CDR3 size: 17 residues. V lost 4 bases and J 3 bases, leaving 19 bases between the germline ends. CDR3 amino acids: CASSSSRGRLYYNEQFF. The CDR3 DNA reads TGTGCCAGCAGCTCCTCCCGGGGCAGACTCTACTACAATGAGCAGTTCTTC.